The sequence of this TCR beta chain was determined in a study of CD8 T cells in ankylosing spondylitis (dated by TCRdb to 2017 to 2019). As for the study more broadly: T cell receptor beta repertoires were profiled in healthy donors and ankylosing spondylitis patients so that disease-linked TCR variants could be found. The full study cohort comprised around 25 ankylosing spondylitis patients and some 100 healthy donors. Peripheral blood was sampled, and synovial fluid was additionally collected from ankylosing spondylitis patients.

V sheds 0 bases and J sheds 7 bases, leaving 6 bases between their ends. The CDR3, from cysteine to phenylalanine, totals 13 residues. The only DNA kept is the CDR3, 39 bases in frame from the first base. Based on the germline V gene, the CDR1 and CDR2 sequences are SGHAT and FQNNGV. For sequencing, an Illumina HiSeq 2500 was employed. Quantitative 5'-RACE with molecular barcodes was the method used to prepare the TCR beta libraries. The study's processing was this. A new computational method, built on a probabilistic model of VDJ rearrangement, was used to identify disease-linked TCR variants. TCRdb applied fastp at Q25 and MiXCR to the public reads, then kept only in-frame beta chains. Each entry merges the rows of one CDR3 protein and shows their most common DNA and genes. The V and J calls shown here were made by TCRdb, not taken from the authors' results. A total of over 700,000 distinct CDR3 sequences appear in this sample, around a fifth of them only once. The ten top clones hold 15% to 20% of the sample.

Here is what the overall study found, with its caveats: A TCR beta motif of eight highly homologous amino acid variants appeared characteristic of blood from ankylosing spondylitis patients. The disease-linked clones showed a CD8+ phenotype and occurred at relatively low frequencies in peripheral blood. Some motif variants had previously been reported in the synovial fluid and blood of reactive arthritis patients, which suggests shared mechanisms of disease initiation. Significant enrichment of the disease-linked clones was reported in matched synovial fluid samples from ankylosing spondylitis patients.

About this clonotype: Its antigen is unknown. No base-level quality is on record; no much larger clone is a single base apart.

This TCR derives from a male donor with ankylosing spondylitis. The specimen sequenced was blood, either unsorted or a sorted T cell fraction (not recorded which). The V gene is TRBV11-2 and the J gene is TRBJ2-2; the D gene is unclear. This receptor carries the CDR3 CASSLDVGGELFF. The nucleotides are TGTGCCAGCAGCTTAGATGTCGGCGGGGAGCTGTTTTTT.